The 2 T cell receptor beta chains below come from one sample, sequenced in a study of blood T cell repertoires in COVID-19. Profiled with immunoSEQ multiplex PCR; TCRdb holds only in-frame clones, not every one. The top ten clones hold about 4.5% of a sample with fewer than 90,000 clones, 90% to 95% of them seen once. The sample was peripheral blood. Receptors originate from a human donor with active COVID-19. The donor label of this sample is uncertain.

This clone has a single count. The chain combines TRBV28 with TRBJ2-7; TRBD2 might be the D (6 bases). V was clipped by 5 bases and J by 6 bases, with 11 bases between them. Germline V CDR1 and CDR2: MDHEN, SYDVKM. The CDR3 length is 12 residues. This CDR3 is CASSPSGGEQYF. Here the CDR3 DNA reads TGTGCCAGCAGTCCGTCCGGGGGCGAGCAGTACTTC.

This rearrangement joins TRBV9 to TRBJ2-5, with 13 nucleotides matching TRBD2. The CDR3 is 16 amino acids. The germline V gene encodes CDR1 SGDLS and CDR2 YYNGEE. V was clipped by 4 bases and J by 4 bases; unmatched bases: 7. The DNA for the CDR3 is TGTGCCAGCAGCATGACTAGCGGGAGGTTGGGAGAGACCCAGTACTTC. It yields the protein CASSMTSGRLGETQYF.